Listed below are T cell receptor gamma chains from one sample, sequenced in a study of gammadelta T cells in human blood. TCRdb fed the RT-PCR reads into CATT to redo clone calling. This table has around 900 gamma-chain clones, roughly 10% appearing once. Sequencing was carried out using non-Vgamma9Vdelta2 gamma-delta T cells from infant blood. The receptors originated from a human donor. Both conserved end residues are part of each CDR3. Where a row states a size, it is once, few, many or the class of an expanded clone; other rows omit it.

J gene: TRGJ1/TRGJ2
clone size: .
V gene: TRGV2
CDR3 length: 14
CDR3 protein: CATWDVLGYYKKLF
CDR3 DNA: TGTGCCACCTGGGACGTGCTTGGTTATTATAAGAAACTCTTT

J gene: TRGJ1/TRGJ2
clone size: medium-sized
V gene: TRGV8
CDR3 length: 10
CDR3 protein: CATWDRWKLF
CDR3 DNA: TGTGCCACCTGGGATAGGTGGAAACTCTTT

J gene: TRGJ1/TRGJ2
clone size: large
V gene: TRGV3
CDR3 length: 13
CDR3 protein: CATWDRTYYKKLF
CDR3 DNA: TGTGCCACCTGGGACAGAACTTATTATAAGAAACTCTTT

J gene: TRGJ1/TRGJ2
clone size: large
V gene: TRGV4
CDR3 length: 14
CDR3 protein: CATWDGSGYYKKLF
CDR3 DNA: TGTGCCACCTGGGATGGGTCGGGGTATTATAAGAAACTCTTT

J gene: TRGJ1/TRGJ2
clone size: few
V gene: TRGV8
CDR3 length: 15
CDR3 protein: CAPWDRPSGYYKKLF
CDR3 DNA: TGTGCCCCCTGGGATAGGCCTTCGGGTTATTATAAGAAACTCTTT

J gene: TRGJ1/TRGJ2
clone size: large
V gene: TRGV2
CDR3 length: 14
CDR3 protein: CATWDGLDYYKKLF
CDR3 DNA: TGTGCCACCTGGGACGGATTGGATTATTATAAGAAACTCTTT

J gene: TRGJ1/TRGJ2
clone size: large
V gene: TRGV4
CDR3 length: 16
CDR3 protein: CATWDGLGEFYYKKLF
CDR3 DNA: TGTGCCACCTGGGATGGGTTGGGGGAATTTTATTATAAGAAACTCTTT

J gene: TRGJ1/TRGJ2
clone size: medium-sized
V gene: TRGV4
CDR3 length: 12
CDR3 protein: CATWDGGPKKLF
CDR3 DNA: TGTGCCACCTGGGATGGGGGCCCCAAGAAACTCTTT

J gene: TRGJP2
clone size: large
V gene: TRGV4
CDR3 length: 18
CDR3 protein: CATWDGGVVGGSDWIKTF
CDR3 DNA: TGTGCCACCTGGGATGGGGGTGTCGTGGGGGGTAGTGATTGGATCAAGACGTTT

J gene: TRGJ1/TRGJ2
clone size: large
V gene: TRGV5
CDR3 length: 13
CDR3 protein: CATWDRQPDWKLF
CDR3 DNA: TGTGCCACCTGGGACAGGCAACCAGATTGGAAACTCTTT

J gene: TRGJP2
clone size: few
V gene: TRGV8
CDR3 length: 15
CDR3 protein: CATWTNHSSDWIKTF
CDR3 DNA: TGTGCCACCTGGACGAACCATAGTAGTGATTGGATCAAGACGTTT

J gene: TRGJ1/TRGJ2
clone size: medium-sized
V gene: TRGV5
CDR3 length: 14
CDR3 protein: CATWDRRGYYKKLF
CDR3 DNA: TGTGCCACCTGGGACAGGCGTGGTTATTATAAGAAACTCTTT

J gene: TRGJ1/TRGJ2
clone size: medium-sized
V gene: TRGV4
CDR3 length: 12
CDR3 protein: CATWESYYKKLF
CDR3 DNA: TGTGCCACCTGGGAATCTTATTATAAGAAACTCTTT

J gene: TRGJP2
clone size: large
V gene: TRGV10
CDR3 length: 15
CDR3 protein: CAAWDIRSSDWIKTF
CDR3 DNA: TGTGCTGCGTGGGATATCCGTAGTAGTGATTGGATCAAGACGTTT